This TCR beta chain was recorded in a study of STAT5B mutations in CD4+ large granular lymphocyte leukemia. With 8 bases removed from V and 6 bases from J, the gap between germline ends came to 16 bases. CDR1 and CDR2 (germline): MDHEN, SYDVKM. CDR3 size: 14 residues. Libraries were prepared by immunoSEQ multiplex PCR; TCRdb keeps only in-frame clonotypes and omits some of them. The sample yields over 25,000 clones, under 90% seen once. Material for sequencing was CD4+ T cells from blood buffy coats. This TCR was sampled from a human donor in good health. V is TRBV28 and J is TRBJ2-2; possibly TRBD2 for D (6 bases). DNA for the CDR3: TGTGCCAGCTTCTCCTTTACGGGAGCCGGGGAGCTGTTTTTT. This codes for CASFSFTGAGELFF.